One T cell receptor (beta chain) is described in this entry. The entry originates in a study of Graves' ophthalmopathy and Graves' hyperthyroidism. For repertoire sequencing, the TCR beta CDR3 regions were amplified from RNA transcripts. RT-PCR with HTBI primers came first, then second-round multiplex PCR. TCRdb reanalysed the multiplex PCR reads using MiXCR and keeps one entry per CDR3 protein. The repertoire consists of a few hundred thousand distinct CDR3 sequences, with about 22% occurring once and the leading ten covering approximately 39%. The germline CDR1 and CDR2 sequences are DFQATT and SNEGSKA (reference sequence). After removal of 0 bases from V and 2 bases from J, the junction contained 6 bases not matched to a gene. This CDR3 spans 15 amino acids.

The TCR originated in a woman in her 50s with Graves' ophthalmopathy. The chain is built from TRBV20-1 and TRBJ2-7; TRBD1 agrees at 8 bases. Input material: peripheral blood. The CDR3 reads CSARDGQGGPYEQYF. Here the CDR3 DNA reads TGCAGTGCTAGAGACGGACAGGGTGGTCCCTACGAGCAGTACTTC.